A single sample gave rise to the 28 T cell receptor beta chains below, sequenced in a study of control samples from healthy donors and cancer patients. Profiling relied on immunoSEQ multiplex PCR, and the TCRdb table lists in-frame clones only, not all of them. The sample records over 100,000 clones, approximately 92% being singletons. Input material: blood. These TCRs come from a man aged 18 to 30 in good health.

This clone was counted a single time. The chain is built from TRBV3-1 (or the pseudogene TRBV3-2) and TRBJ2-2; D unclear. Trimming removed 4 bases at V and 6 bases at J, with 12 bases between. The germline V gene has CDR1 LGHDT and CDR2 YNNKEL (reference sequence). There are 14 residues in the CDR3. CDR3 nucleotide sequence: TGTGCCAGCAGCCTCTCGACTCCCGCCGGGGAGCTGTTTTTT. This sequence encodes CASSLSTPAGELFF.

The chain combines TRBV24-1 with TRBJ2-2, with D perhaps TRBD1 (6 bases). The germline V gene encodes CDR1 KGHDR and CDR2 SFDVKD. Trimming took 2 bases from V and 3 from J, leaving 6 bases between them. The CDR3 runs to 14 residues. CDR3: CATSDYRDTGELFF. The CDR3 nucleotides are TGTGCCACCAGTGATTACAGGGACACCGGGGAGCTGTTTTTT.

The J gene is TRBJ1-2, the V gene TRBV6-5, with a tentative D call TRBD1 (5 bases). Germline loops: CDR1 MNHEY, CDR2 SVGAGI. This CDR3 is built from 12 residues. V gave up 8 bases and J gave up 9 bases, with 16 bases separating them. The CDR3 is CASAGTSRRYTF. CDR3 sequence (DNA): TGTGCCAGCGCGGGGACCTCACGCCGCTACACCTTC.

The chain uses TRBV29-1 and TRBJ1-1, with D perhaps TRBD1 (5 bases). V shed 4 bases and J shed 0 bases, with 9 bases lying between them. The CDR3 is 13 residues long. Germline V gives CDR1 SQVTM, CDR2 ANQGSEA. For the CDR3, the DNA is TGCAGCGTTGTCGAGGGGTTGAACACTGAAGCTTTCTTT. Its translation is CSVVEGLNTEAFF. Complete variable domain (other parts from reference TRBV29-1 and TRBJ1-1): SAVISQKPSRDICQRGTSLTIQCQVDSQVTMMFWYRQQPGQSLTLIATANQGSEATYESGFVIDKFPISRPNLTFSTLTVSNMSPEDSSIYLCSVVEGLNTEAFFGQGTRLTVV.

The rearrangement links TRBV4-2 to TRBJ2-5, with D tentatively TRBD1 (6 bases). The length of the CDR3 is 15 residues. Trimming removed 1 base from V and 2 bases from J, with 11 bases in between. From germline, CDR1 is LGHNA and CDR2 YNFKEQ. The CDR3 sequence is CASSQVGGIQETQYF. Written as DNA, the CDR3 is TGTGCCAGCAGCCAAGTAGGGGGTATACAAGAGACCCAGTACTTC.

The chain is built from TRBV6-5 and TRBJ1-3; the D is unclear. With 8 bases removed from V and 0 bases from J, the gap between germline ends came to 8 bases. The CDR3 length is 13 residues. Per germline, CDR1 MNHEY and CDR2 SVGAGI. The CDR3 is CASREYSGNTIYF. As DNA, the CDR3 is TGTGCCAGCCGGGAATACTCTGGAAACACCATATATTTT.

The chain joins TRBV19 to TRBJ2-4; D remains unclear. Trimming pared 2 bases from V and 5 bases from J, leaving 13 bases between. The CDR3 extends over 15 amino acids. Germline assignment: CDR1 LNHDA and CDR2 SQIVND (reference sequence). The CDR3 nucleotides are TGTGCCAGTAGTATAAACTCGGAGACGGAAAACATTCAGTACTTC. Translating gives CASSINSETENIQYF.

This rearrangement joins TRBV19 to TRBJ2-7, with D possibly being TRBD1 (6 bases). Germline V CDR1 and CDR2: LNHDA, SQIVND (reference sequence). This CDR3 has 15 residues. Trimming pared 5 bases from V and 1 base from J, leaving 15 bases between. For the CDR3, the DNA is TGTGCCAGTAGTTACACAGGGATCGGGTCCTACGAGCAGTACTTC. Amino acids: CASSYTGIGSYEQYF.

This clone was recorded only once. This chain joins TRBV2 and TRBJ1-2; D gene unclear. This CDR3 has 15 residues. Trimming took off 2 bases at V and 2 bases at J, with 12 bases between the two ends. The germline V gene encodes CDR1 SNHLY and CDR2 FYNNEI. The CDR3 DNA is TGTGCCAGCAGTGAACAGCTCGGTGGGAACTATGGCTACACCTTC. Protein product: CASSEQLGGNYGYTF. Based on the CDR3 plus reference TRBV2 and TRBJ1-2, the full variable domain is EPEVTQTPSHQVTQMGQEVILRCVPISNHLYFYWYRQILGQKVEFLVSFYNNEISEKSEIFDDQFSVERPDGSNFTLKIRSTKLEDSAMYFCASSEQLGGNYGYTFGSGTRLTVV.

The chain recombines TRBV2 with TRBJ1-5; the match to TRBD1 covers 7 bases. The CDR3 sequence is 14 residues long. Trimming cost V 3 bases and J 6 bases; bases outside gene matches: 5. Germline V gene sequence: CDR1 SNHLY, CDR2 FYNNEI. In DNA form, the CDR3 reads TGTGCCAGCAGTGACAGGGGGAAGGGTCAGCCCCAGCATTTT. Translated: CASSDRGKGQPQHF.

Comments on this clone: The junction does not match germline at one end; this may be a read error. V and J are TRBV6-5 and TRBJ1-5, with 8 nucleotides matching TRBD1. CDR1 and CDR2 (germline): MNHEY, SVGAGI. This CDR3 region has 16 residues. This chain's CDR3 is CASSYFGQGRNQPQHF. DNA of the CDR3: TGTGCCAGCAGCTACTTCGGACAGGGTAGGAATCAGCCCCAGCATTTT.

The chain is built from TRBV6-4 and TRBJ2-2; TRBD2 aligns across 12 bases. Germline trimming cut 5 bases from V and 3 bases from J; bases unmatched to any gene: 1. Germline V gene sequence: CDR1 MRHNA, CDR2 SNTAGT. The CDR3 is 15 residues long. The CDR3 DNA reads TGTGCCAGCAGTCCTAGCGGGGGGGACACCGGGGAGCTGTTTTTT. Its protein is CASSPSGGDTGELFF.

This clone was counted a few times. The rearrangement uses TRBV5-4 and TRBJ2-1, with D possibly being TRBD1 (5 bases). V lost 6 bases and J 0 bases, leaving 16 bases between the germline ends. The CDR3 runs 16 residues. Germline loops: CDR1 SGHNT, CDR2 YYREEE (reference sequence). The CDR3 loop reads CASTLGVTGSYNEQFF. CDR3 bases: TGTGCCAGCACCTTAGGTGTAACAGGCTCCTACAATGAGCAGTTCTTC.

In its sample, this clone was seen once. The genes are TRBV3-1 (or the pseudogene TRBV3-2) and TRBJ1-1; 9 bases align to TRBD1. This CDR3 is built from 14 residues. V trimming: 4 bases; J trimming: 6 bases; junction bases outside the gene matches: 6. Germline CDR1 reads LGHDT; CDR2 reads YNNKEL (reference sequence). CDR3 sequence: CASSPPGQGSEAFF. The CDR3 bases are TGTGCCAGCAGCCCCCCGGGACAGGGCTCTGAAGCTTTCTTT.

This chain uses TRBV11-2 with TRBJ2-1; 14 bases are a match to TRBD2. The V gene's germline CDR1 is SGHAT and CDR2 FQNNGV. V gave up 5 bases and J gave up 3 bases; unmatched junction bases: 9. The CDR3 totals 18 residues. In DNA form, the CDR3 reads TGTGCCAGCAGCCCCCGGACTAGCGGGGGGCCATACTACAATGAGCAGTTCTTC. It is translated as CASSPRTSGGPYYNEQFF.

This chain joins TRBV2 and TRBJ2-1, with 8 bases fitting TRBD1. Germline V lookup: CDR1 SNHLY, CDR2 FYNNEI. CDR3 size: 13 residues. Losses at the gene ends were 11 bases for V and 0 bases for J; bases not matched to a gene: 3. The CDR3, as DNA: TGTGCCTCGACAGGGGACTCCTACAATGAGCAGTTCTTC. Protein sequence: CASTGDSYNEQFF.

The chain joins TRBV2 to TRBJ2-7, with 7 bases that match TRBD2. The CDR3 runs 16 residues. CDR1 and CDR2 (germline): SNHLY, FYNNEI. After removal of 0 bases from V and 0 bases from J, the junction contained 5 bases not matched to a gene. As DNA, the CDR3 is TGTGCCAGCAGTGAAGCCGGGGGACTAACCTCCTACGAGCAGTACTTC. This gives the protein CASSEAGGLTSYEQYF.

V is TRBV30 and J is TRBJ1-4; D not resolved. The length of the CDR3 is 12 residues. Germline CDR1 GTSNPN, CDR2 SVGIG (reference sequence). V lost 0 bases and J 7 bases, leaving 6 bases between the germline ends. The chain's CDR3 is CAWSVGSEKLFF. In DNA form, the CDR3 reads TGTGCCTGGAGTGTAGGGAGTGAAAAACTGTTTTTT.

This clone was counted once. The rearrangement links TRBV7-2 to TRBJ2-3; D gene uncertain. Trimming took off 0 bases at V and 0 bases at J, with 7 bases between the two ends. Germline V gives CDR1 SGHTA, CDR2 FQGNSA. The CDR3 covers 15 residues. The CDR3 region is CASSLAVTSTDTQYF. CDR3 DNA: TGTGCCAGCAGCTTAGCGGTTACTAGCACAGATACGCAGTATTTT.

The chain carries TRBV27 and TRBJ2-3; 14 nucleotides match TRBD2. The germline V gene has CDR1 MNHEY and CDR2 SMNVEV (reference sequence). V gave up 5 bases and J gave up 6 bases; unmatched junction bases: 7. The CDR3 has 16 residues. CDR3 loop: CASSPRLAGGHDTQYF. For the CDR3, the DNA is TGTGCCAGCAGTCCCCGACTAGCGGGGGGGCATGATACGCAGTATTTT.

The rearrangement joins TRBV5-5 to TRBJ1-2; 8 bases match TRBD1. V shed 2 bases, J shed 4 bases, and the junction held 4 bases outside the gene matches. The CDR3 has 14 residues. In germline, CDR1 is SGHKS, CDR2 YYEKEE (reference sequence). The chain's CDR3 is CASSFTRGLYGYTF. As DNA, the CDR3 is TGTGCCAGCAGCTTTACCAGGGGGCTCTATGGCTACACCTTC.

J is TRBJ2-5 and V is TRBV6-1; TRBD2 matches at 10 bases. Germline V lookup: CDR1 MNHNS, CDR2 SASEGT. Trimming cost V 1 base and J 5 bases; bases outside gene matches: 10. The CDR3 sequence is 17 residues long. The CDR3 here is CASSEGGVAGGFETQYF. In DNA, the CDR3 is TGTGCCAGCAGTGAAGGTGGAGTAGCGGGGGGCTTTGAGACCCAGTACTTC.

The CDR3 DNA reads TGTGCTAGTGGTTTTCCCGACAGGAACACTGAAGCTTTCTTT. Encoded protein: CASGFPDRNTEAFF. The genes are TRBV12-5 and TRBJ1-1; TRBD1 is a possible D gene (5 bases). The germline V and J ends were trimmed by 3 bases and 1 base, with 9 bases remaining between them. The CDR3 is 14 residues long. The V gene's germline CDR1 is LGHNT and CDR2 FRNRAP.

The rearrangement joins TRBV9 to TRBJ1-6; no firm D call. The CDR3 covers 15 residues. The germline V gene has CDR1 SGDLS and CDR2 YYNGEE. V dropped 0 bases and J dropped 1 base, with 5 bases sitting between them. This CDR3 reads CASSVEGSYNSPLHF. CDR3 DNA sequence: TGTGCCAGCAGCGTAGAGGGATCCTATAATTCACCCCTCCACTTT. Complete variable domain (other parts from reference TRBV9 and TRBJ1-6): DSGVTQTPKHLITATGQRVTLRCSPRSGDLSVYWYQQSLDQGLQFLIQYYNGEERAKGNILERFSAQQFPDLHSELNLSSLELGDSALYFCASSVEGSYNSPLHFGNGTRLTVT.

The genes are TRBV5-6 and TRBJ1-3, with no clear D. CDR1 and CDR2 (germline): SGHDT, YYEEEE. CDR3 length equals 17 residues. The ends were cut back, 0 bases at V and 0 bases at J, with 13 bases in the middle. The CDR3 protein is CASSLAGFTLSGNTIYF. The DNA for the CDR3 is TGTGCCAGCAGCTTGGCCGGGTTCACCCTCTCTGGAAACACCATATATTTT.

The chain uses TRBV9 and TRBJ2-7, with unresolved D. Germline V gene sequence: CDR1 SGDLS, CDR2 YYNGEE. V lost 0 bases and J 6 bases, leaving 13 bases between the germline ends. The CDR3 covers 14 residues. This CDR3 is CASSVGIGAGEQYF. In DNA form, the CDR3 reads TGTGCCAGCAGCGTAGGAATAGGCGCCGGCGAGCAGTACTTC.

CDR3 in amino acids: CASSSSKTGLPTEAFF. CDR3 coding DNA: TGTGCCAGCAGCTCCTCTAAGACAGGCCTCCCCACTGAAGCTTTCTTT. The chain is built from TRBV5-4 and TRBJ1-1, with D maybe TRBD1 (6 bases). This CDR3 is built from 16 residues. V lost 3 bases, J lost 4 bases, and 19 bases lay in between. Germline CDR1 reads SGHNT; CDR2 reads YYREEE (reference sequence).

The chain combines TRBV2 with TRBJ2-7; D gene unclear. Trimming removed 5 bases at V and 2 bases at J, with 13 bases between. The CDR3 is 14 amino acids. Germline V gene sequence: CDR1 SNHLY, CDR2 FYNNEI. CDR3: CASSLVALTYEQYF. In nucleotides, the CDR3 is TGTGCCAGCAGTTTGGTGGCACTTACCTACGAGCAGTACTTC.